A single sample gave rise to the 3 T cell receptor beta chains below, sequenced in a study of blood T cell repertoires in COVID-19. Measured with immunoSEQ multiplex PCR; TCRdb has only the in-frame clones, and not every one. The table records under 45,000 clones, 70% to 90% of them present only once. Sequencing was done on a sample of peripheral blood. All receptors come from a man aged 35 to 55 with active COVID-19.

In DNA form, the CDR3 reads TGTGCCAGCAGCCAAGACCCCCCCAGCGGAAGCACAGATACGCAGTATTTT. Its protein is CASSQDPPSGSTDTQYF. V usage is TRBV3-1 (or the pseudogene TRBV3-2) and J usage is TRBJ2-3; perhaps TRBD2 as D (5 bases). The V end was cut by 0 bases, the J end by 0 bases, with 13 bases between. The CDR3 is made up of 17 amino acids. The germline V gene encodes CDR1 LGHDT and CDR2 YNNKEL (reference sequence).

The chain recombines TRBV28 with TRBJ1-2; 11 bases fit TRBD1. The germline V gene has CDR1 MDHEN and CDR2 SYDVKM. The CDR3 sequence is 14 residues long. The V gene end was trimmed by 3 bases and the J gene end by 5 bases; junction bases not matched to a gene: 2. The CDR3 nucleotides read TGTGCCAGCAGTTTCCGGGACAGGGGGTATGGCTACACCTTC. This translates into CASSFRDRGYGYTF.

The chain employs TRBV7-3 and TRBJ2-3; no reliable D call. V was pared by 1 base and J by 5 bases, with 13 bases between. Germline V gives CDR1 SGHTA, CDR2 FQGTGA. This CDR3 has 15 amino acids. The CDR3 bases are TGTGCCAGCAGCTTAAAAGCGTCCGAAGGAGATACGCAGTATTTT. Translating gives CASSLKASEGDTQYF.